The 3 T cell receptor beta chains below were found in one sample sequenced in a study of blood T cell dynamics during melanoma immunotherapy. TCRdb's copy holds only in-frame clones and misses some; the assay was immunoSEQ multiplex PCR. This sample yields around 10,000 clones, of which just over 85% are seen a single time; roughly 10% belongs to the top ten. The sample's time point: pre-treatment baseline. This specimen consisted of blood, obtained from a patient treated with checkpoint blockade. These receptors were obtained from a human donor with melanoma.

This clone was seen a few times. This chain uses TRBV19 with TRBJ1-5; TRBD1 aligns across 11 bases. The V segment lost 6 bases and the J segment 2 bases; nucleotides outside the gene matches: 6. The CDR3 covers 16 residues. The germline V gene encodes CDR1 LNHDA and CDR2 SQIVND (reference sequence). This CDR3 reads CASRSGTGGGNQPQHF. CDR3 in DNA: TGTGCCAGTAGGAGCGGGACAGGGGGGGGCAATCAGCCCCAGCATTTT.

CDR3 bases: TGCGCCAGCAGTGTTACTCCTTCGGGTACTGAAGCTTTCTTT. This codes for CASSVTPSGTEAFF. The gene calls are TRBV10-2 and TRBJ1-1; unclear D gene. Trimming stripped 4 bases from V and 5 bases from J, with 14 bases between. CDR3 size: 14 residues. From germline, CDR1 is WSHSY and CDR2 SAAADI.

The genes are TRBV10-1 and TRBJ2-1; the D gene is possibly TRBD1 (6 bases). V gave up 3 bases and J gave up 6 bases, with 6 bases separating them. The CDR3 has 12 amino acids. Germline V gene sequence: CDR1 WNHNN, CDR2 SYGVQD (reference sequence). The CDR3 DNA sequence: TGCGCCAGCAGTGAACAGGGCAATGAGCAGTTCTTC. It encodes CASSEQGNEQFF.